This TCR beta chain was observed in a study of blood T cell repertoires in COVID-19. The CDR3 has 17 residues. The V gene end was trimmed by 1 base and the J gene end by 8 bases; junction bases not matched to a gene: 15. Germline values: CDR1 SGHAT, CDR2 FQNNGV. Libraries were prepared by immunoSEQ multiplex PCR; TCRdb keeps only in-frame clonotypes and omits some of them. This sample carries about 210,000 clones, about 88% of them seen once, and the ten largest clones take approximately 3%. The sample comprised peripheral blood. The clonotype originates from a man between 60 and 75 years old with acute or convalescent COVID-19. This chain links TRBV11-2 with TRBJ1-2, with 8 bases identical to TRBD1. CDR3 protein: CASSLALGSTGGYGYTF. The CDR3 bases are TGTGCCAGCAGCTTAGCCTTGGGGTCCACAGGGGGATACGGCTACACCTTC.